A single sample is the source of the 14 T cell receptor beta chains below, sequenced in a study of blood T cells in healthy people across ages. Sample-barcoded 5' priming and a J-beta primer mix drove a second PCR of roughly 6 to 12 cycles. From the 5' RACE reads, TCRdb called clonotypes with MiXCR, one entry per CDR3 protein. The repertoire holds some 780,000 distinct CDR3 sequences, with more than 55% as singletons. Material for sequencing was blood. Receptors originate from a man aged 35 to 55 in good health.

The CDR3 sequence: CASIPYARQGAEDTQYF. CDR3 sequence (DNA): TGTGCCAGCATCCCATACGCCCGACAGGGGGCGGAAGATACGCAGTATTTT. The chain has TRBV27 and TRBJ2-3; 10 positions match TRBD1. This CDR3 region has 17 residues. Germline V gene lookup returns CDR1 MNHEY and CDR2 SMNVEV (reference sequence). The trim removed 7 bases at V and 5 bases at J, leaving 15 bases unmatched.

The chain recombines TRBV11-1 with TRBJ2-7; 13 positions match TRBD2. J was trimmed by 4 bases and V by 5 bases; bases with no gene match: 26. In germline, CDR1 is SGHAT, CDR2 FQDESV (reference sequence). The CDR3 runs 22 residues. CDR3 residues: CASSPRAWARELAGGGAYEQYF. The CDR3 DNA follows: TGTGCCAGCAGCCCAAGGGCGTGGGCGCGAGAACTAGCGGGAGGGGGCGCGTACGAGCAGTACTTC.

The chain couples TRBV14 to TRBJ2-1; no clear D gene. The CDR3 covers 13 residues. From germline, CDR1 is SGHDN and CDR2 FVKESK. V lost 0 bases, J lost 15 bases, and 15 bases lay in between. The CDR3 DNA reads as TGTGCCAGCAGCCAAGATAGGAACTATGGGGTGTTCTTC. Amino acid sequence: CASSQDRNYGVFF.

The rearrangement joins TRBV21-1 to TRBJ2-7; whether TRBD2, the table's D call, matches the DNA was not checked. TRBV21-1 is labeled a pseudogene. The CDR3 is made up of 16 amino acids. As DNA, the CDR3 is TGTGCCAGCAGCAAAGATCCAGCGGTGAGCTCCTACGAGCAGTACTTC. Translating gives CASSKDPAVSSYEQYF.

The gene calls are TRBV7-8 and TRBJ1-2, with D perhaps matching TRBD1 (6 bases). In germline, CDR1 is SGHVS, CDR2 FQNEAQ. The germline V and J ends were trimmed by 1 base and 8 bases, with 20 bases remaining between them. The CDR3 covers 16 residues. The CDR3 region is CASSLGGGQLRGGYTF. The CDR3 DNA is TGTGCCAGCAGCTTAGGAGGGGGGCAGCTCCGGGGAGGCTACACCTTC.

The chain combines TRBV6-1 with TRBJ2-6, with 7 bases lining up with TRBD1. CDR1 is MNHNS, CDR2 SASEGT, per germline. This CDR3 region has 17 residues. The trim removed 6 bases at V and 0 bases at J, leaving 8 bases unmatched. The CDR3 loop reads CASSLRTGISGANVLTF. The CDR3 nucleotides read TGTGCCAGCAGCCTTAGGACAGGAATCTCTGGGGCCAACGTCCTGACTTTC.

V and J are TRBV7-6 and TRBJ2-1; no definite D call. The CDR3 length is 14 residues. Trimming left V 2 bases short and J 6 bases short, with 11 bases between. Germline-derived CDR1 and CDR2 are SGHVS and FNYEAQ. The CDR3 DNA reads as TGTGCCAGCAGCTTATCGGGCAGCTTCAATGAGCAGTTCTTC. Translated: CASSLSGSFNEQFF.

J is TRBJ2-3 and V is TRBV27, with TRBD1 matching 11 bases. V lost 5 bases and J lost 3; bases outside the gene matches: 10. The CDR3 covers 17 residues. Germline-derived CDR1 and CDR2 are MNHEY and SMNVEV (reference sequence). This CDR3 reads CASSPESGQGATDTQYF. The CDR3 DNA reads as TGTGCCAGCAGTCCAGAATCCGGACAGGGGGCGACAGATACGCAGTATTTT.

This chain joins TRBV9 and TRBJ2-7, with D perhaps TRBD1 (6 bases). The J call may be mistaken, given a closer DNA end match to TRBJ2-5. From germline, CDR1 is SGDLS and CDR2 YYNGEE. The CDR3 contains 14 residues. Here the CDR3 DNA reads TGTGCCAGCAGCCCAGGGGATTCCACGGAGACCCAGTACTTC. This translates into CASSPGDSTETQYF.

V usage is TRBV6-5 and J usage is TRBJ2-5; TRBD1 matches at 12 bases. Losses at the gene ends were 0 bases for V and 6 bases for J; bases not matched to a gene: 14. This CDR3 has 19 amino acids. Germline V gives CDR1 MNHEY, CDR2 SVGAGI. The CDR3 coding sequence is TGTGCCAGCAGTTACTCGTTTTCCTCGGGGACAGGGGGCTTCAAGACCCAGTACTTC. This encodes CASSYSFSSGTGGFKTQYF.

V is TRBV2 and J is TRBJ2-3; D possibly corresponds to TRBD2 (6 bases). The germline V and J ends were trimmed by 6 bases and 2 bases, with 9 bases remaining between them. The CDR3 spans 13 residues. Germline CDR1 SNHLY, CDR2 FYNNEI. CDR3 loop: CASRVDYTDTQYF. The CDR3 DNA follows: TGTGCCAGCAGAGTGGACTACACAGATACGCAGTATTTT.

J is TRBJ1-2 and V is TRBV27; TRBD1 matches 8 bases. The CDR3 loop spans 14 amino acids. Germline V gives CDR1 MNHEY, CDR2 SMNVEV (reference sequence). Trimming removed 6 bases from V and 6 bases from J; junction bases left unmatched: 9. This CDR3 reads CASRKTGEPHGYTF. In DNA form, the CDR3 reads TGTGCCAGCAGGAAGACAGGGGAGCCTCATGGCTACACCTTC.

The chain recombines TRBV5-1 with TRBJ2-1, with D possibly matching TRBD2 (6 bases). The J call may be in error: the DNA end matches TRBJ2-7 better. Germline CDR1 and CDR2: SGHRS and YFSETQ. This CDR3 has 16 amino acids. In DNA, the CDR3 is TGCGCCAGCAGCTCCACGGGAGAGGGGTCCTACAATGAGCAGTACTTC. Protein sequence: CASSSTGEGSYNEQYF.

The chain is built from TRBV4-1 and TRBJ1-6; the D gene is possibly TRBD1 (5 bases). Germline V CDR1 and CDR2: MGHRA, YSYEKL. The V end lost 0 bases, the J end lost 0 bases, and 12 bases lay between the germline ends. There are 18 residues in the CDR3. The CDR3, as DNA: TGCGCCAGCAGCCAAGATTTGCAGGGAAGCTCCTATAATTCACCCCTCCACTTT. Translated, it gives CASSQDLQGSSYNSPLHF.